The 21 T cell receptor beta chains presented below share a single source sample, sequenced in a study of technical replicates of blood from a few donors. Using immunoSEQ multiplex PCR, the repertoire was profiled, and TCRdb retains in-frame clones only, with some absent. Of around 54,000 clones listed, 95% to 97% are singletons. Material: T cells isolated from PBMCs. The receptors originated from a human donor in good health.

Notes on this clone: The same CDR3 also results from other DNA sequences found in this sample. V is TRBV27 and J is TRBJ2-7; TRBD2 aligns across 9 bases. The V gene's germline CDR1 is MNHEY and CDR2 SMNVEV (reference sequence). This CDR3 region has 14 residues. V was pared by 2 bases and J by 3 bases, with 2 bases of the junction left unmatched. The CDR3 bases are TGTGCCAGCAGTTTAGGAGCGGGAGGCTACGAGCAGTACTTC. Translating it yields CASSLGAGGYEQYF.

The chain has TRBV6-5 and TRBJ2-1; TRBD2 aligns across 12 bases. The trim removed 6 bases at V and 4 bases at J, leaving 4 bases unmatched. CDR3 length equals 15 residues. The V gene's germline CDR1 is MNHEY and CDR2 SVGAGI. CDR3: CASSLGLAGYNEQFF. In DNA, the CDR3 is TGTGCCAGCAGCCTCGGACTAGCGGGGTACAATGAGCAGTTCTTC.

The J gene is TRBJ2-7, the V gene TRBV4-3; possibly TRBD2 for D (6 bases). Trimming cost V 1 base and J 3 bases, with 16 bases left between them. The CDR3 spans 16 residues. Germline loops: CDR1 LGHNA, CDR2 YSLEER. As DNA, the CDR3 is TGCGCCAGCAGCCAAGCCCCAGGGACTTCCAACTACGAGCAGTACTTC. This gives the protein CASSQAPGTSNYEQYF.

The chain carries TRBV19 and TRBJ1-1, with D tentatively TRBD1 (5 bases). The CDR3 runs to 13 residues. V lost 4 bases to trimming and J lost 4 bases, with 10 bases between them. Germline values: CDR1 LNHDA, CDR2 SQIVND (reference sequence). The CDR3 spells CASSSLDSTEAFF. The CDR3 region has the DNA TGTGCCAGTAGTAGCCTAGACAGCACTGAAGCTTTCTTT. Supplemented by reference TRBV19 and TRBJ1-1, the full variable domain reads DGGITQSPKYLFRKEGQNVTLSCEQNLNHDAMYWYRQDPGQGLRLIYYSQIVNDFQKGDIAEGYSVSREKKESFPLTVTSAQKNPTAFYLCASSSLDSTEAFFGQGTRLTVV.

The J gene is TRBJ2-5, the V gene TRBV7-2, with D unclear. The end of the DNA aligns better with TRBJ2-7, so the J call may be wrong. Germline loops: CDR1 SGHTA, CDR2 FQGNSA. CDR3 size: 14 residues. The CDR3 DNA sequence: TGTGCCAGCAGCTTAAGAGGAAACTCCTACGAGCAGTACTTC. This encodes CASSLRGNSYEQYF.

The chain has TRBV7-2 and TRBJ1-5; D possibly corresponds to TRBD1 (6 bases). Trimming removed 4 bases at V and 3 bases at J, with 10 bases between. Germline CDR1 SGHTA, CDR2 FQGNSA. The CDR3 is 14 amino acids. CDR3 nucleotide sequence: TGTGCCAGCAGCTCTTGGACAGCCAATCAGCCCCAGCATTTT. Amino acid sequence: CASSSWTANQPQHF.

This chain uses TRBV27 with TRBJ2-2, with a possible D match to TRBD2 (6 bases). Germline CDR1 MNHEY, CDR2 SMNVEV (reference sequence). The V end lost 4 bases, the J end lost 0 bases, and 9 bases lay between the germline ends. CDR3 length: 15 amino acids. CDR3 sequence: CASSSPGANTGELFF. The CDR3 region has the DNA TGTGCCAGCAGTTCGCCGGGAGCGAACACCGGGGAGCTGTTTTTT.

This clone showed up just once. The chain is built from TRBV7-9 and TRBJ1-5; D ambiguous. This CDR3 contains 15 residues. Germline values: CDR1 SEHNR, CDR2 FQNEAQ (reference sequence). Between the trimmed V and J ends, which lost 6 bases and 0 bases, there was a span of 12 bases. The CDR3 nucleotides are TGTGCCAGCAGTCCAGAAACCCATAGCAATCAGCCCCAGCATTTT. Translation gives CASSPETHSNQPQHF.

The chain is built from TRBV5-1 and TRBJ2-5; 11 bases fit TRBD2. V was clipped by 5 bases and J by 5 bases; unmatched bases: 11. Germline V gene data show CDR1 as SGHRS and CDR2 as YFSETQ. CDR3 length equals 16 residues. The CDR3 protein is CASRLRLAGNFETQYF. DNA for the CDR3: TGCGCCAGCAGACTTAGACTAGCGGGAAATTTTGAGACCCAGTACTTC.

J is TRBJ1-1 and V is TRBV19; no clear D. The germline gives CDR1 LNHDA, CDR2 SQIVND (reference sequence). This CDR3 has 12 amino acids. V shed 3 bases and J shed 6 bases, with 8 bases lying between them. CDR3 nucleotide sequence: TGTGCCAGTAGTATCGCTAGCTCTGAAGCTTTCTTT. Encoded protein: CASSIASSEAFF.

In its sample, this clone was seen once. V gene TRBV7-3 combines with J gene TRBJ2-7, with 9 bases matching TRBD1. J was trimmed by 6 bases and V by 4 bases; bases with no gene match: 4. The CDR3 is made up of 13 amino acids. Germline V gene lookup returns CDR1 SGHTA and CDR2 FQGTGA. The CDR3 loop reads CASSWTGAGEQYF. The DNA for the CDR3 is TGTGCCAGCAGCTGGACAGGGGCGGGCGAGCAGTACTTC.

The V call is TRBV30, the J call TRBJ1-5, with D possibly matching TRBD1 (6 bases). CDR3 size: 14 residues. CDR1 GTSNPN and CDR2 SVGIG come from the germline V gene (reference sequence). Trimming took 0 bases from V and 9 from J, leaving 15 bases between them. CDR3 loop: CAWSVLRGTSPQHF. The DNA of the CDR3 is TGTGCCTGGAGTGTACTGAGGGGGACCTCGCCCCAGCATTTT.

The chain couples TRBV30 to TRBJ1-2; 10 bases fit TRBD1. The V and J ends lost 0 bases and 4 bases, in that order; junction bases with no gene match: 5. This CDR3 region has 15 residues. Germline CDR1 and CDR2: GTSNPN and SVGIG (reference sequence). CDR3 protein: CAWSVLRDRGYGYTF. The CDR3 DNA sequence: TGTGCCTGGAGTGTACTAAGGGACAGGGGCTATGGCTACACCTTC.

The V and J genes are TRBV4-1 and TRBJ2-7, with D uncertain. Deletions cut 1 base from V and 2 bases from J, with 9 bases between. The germline V gene has CDR1 MGHRA and CDR2 YSYEKL. The CDR3 has 14 amino acids. The CDR3 coding sequence is TGCGCCAGCAGCCAAGCTCGAGGCCCCTACGAGCAGTACTTC. Translating it yields CASSQARGPYEQYF.

The rearrangement joins TRBV4-2 to TRBJ2-1; 8 bases are a match to TRBD1. Germline CDR1 LGHNA, CDR2 YNFKEQ. V lost 2 bases and J lost 7; bases outside the gene matches: 10. This CDR3 is built from 16 residues. CDR3 region: CASSQRMDREENEQFF. The CDR3 region has the DNA TGTGCCAGCAGCCAAAGGATGGACAGGGAAGAAAATGAGCAGTTCTTC.

V usage is TRBV9 and J usage is TRBJ1-1; tentative D call: TRBD1 (6 bases). V was pared by 3 bases and J by 10 bases, with 16 bases between. Germline V gene data show CDR1 as SGDLS and CDR2 as YYNGEE. This CDR3 comprises 13 residues. DNA for the CDR3: TGTGCCAGCAGCGCAATCTTGCAGGGGCCAGCTTTCTTT. It yields the protein CASSAILQGPAFF.

This chain uses TRBV11-3 with TRBJ2-6, with 10 nucleotides matching TRBD2. Germline CDR1 SGHNT, CDR2 YENEEA. After removal of 5 bases from V and 0 bases from J, the junction contained 7 bases not matched to a gene. The CDR3 totals 18 residues. CDR3 sequence (DNA): TGTGCCAGCAGCCCGGGACTAGCGTCCTACTCTGGGGCCAACGTCCTGACTTTC. Amino acids: CASSPGLASYSGANVLTF.

This rearrangement joins TRBV5-1 to TRBJ2-7; perhaps TRBD2 as D (6 bases). The CDR3 length is 13 residues. Trimming removed 4 bases from V and 7 bases from J, with 15 bases in between. Germline-derived CDR1 and CDR2 are SGHRS and YFSETQ. CDR3 nucleotides: TGCGCCAGCAGCCCGGACGGGGGTAGGGAGCAGTACTTC. Translated, it gives CASSPDGGREQYF.

This clone came up once. The V gene is TRBV4-2, the J gene TRBJ1-5; D unresolved. Per the germline V gene, CDR1 is LGHNA and CDR2 is YNFKEQ. The CDR3 consists of 14 residues. The V gene lost 1 base and the J gene lost 1 base, with 5 bases spanning the gap. The CDR3: CASSQVPSNQPQHF. CDR3 coding DNA: TGTGCCAGCAGCCAAGTTCCGAGCAATCAGCCCCAGCATTTT.

The gene calls are TRBV19 and TRBJ1-5; possibly TRBD1 for D (6 bases). Germline CDR1 and CDR2: LNHDA and SQIVND (reference sequence). CDR3 length equals 16 residues. Trimming stripped 1 base from V and 0 bases from J, with 10 bases between. DNA for the CDR3: TGTGCCAGTAGTATAGGGACAGTTTATAGCAATCAGCCCCAGCATTTT. Translating gives CASSIGTVYSNQPQHF.

The chain couples TRBV19 to TRBJ2-2, with D unclear. CDR3 length equals 12 residues. CDR1 LNHDA and CDR2 SQIVND come from the germline V gene (reference sequence). Trimming removed 5 bases from V and 4 bases from J, with 5 bases in between. The CDR3 nucleotides read TGTGCCAGTAGTGGGCGCACCGGGGAGCTGTTTTTT. This gives the protein CASSGRTGELFF.